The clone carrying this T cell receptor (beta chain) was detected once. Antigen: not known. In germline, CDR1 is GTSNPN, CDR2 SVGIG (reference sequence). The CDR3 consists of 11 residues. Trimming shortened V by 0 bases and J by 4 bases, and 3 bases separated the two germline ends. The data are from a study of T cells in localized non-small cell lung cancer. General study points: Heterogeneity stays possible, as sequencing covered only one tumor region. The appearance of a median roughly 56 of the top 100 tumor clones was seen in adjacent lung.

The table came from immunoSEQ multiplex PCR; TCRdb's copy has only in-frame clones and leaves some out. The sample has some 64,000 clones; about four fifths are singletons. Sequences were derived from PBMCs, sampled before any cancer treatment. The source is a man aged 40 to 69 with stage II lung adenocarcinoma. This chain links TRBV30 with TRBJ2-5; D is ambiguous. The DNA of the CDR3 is TGTGCCTGGAGTGTAGTAGAGACCCAGTACTTC. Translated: CAWSVVETQYF.